Shown below are 20 T cell receptor beta chains from a single sample sequenced in a study of blood T cell repertoires in COVID-19. The protocol was immunoSEQ multiplex PCR, while the TCRdb copy is restricted to in-frame clones and leaves out a portion. The repertoire holds over 200,000 clones, with 86% as singletons. Sequencing was done on a sample of peripheral blood. Receptor source: a middle-aged man who had recovered from COVID-19.

The V gene is TRBV18, the J gene TRBJ2-6; 7 positions agree with TRBD2. In germline, CDR1 is KGHSH, CDR2 LQKENI. J was trimmed by 0 bases and V by 3 bases; bases with no gene match: 8. The CDR3 runs 18 residues. CDR3 nucleotide sequence: TGTGCCAGCTCACCCTCAGTCCCGGGAGGCTCTGGGGCCAACGTCCTGACTTTC. Amino acids: CASSPSVPGGSGANVLTF.

The rearrangement links TRBV3-1 (or the pseudogene TRBV3-2) to TRBJ1-1; D is perhaps TRBD1 (5 bases). V was trimmed by 4 bases and J by 3 bases, leaving 18 bases between them. Germline values: CDR1 LGHDT, CDR2 YNNKEL (reference sequence). CDR3 length equals 16 residues. CDR3 coding DNA: TGTGCCAGCAGCCGTACCCCCGGGCTAGGGGACACTGAAGCTTTCTTT. This codes for CASSRTPGLGDTEAFF.

This clone was observed at least ten times. The chain uses TRBV19 and TRBJ1-1; the D gene is possibly TRBD1 (6 bases). The V gene's germline CDR1 is LNHDA and CDR2 SQIVND (reference sequence). This CDR3 has 14 residues. V was shortened by 1 base and J by 4 bases, with 10 bases between the two germline ends. CDR3 coding DNA: TGTGCCAGTAGTATAGGCAGGGACATCACTGAAGCTTTCTTT. Amino acids: CASSIGRDITEAFF.

V is TRBV5-4 and J is TRBJ1-5, with no clear D. The V gene's germline CDR1 is SGHNT and CDR2 YYREEE (reference sequence). V was shortened by 4 bases and J by 3 bases, with 8 bases between the two germline ends. The CDR3 loop spans 13 amino acids. For the CDR3, the DNA is TGTGCCAGCAGCCAAACTCCCAATCAGCCCCAGCATTTT. Its protein product is CASSQTPNQPQHF.

J is TRBJ1-5 and V is TRBV7-2; 8 bases agree with TRBD1. V shed 2 bases and J 4 bases; nucleotides not matched to a gene: 7. This CDR3 contains 16 residues. The germline gives CDR1 SGHTA, CDR2 FQGNSA. For the CDR3, the DNA is TGTGCCAGCAGCTTAAGTGCAGGGGGCATAAATCAGCCCCAGCATTTT. Protein product: CASSLSAGGINQPQHF.

This chain connects TRBV7-9 to TRBJ2-5, with 12 bases that match TRBD2. V lost 3 bases to trimming and J lost 5 bases; unmatched junction nucleotides: 4. This CDR3 contains 15 residues. The V gene's germline CDR1 is SEHNR and CDR2 FQNEAQ (reference sequence). The CDR3: CASSFRTSGKETQYF. DNA of the CDR3: TGTGCCAGCAGCTTTCGGACTAGCGGGAAGGAGACCCAGTACTTC.

The chain links TRBV5-1 to TRBJ2-2; 10 nucleotides align to TRBD2. The trim removed 3 bases at V and 4 bases at J, leaving 15 bases unmatched. This CDR3 is built from 19 residues. CDR1 is SGHRS and CDR2 is YFSETQ in the germline V gene. In DNA form, the CDR3 reads TGCGCCAGCAGCTCCTCTAGCCAACCGACTAGCGGGCGCACCGGGGAGCTGTTTTTT. Translation: CASSSSSQPTSGRTGELFF.

This chain connects TRBV11-2 to TRBJ1-6; D is possibly TRBD1 (5 bases). Germline CDR1 is SGHAT and CDR2 is FQNNGV. The V end lost 3 bases, the J end lost 10 bases, and 16 bases lay between the germline ends. The CDR3 covers 15 residues. As DNA, the CDR3 is TGTGCCAGCAGCTTCTTTTCCCAGGGTGGATCACCCCTCCACTTT. Translated: CASSFFSQGGSPLHF.

V gene TRBV21-1 combines with J gene TRBJ1-6; TRBD1, the table's D call, lacks a check against the DNA. TRBV21-1 is a pseudogene locus. This CDR3 contains 14 residues. CDR3 coding DNA: TGTGCCAGCACCGCGGACAGGGAGGAGGTTCCCCTCCACTTT. Translation: CASTADREEVPLHF.

The chain couples TRBV7-2 to TRBJ2-1, with 8 bases fitting TRBD2. Germline trimming cut 4 bases from V and 5 bases from J; bases unmatched to any gene: 7. This CDR3 is built from 15 residues. Germline V CDR1 and CDR2: SGHTA, FQGNSA. In DNA form, the CDR3 reads TGTGCCAGCAGCTCTCGGGGGACTAGGGACAATGAGCAGTTCTTC. This translates into CASSSRGTRDNEQFF.

The V call is TRBV29-1, the J call TRBJ1-2; D is undetermined. Germline CDR1 SQVTM, CDR2 ANQGSEA. Trimming cost V 5 bases and J 2 bases, with 15 bases left between them. CDR3 size: 14 residues. The CDR3 sequence is CSVRGSGGNYGYTF. CDR3 in DNA: TGCAGCGTTCGGGGTAGTGGCGGAAACTATGGCTACACCTTC.

The chain carries TRBV7-7 and TRBJ2-1; the match to TRBD2 covers 14 bases. Germline V gives CDR1 SSHAT, CDR2 FNYEAQ (reference sequence). The CDR3 length is 18 residues. The V and J ends lost 1 base and 8 bases, in that order; junction bases with no gene match: 10. The CDR3 reads CASSLGLTSGGALDEQFF. CDR3 in DNA: TGTGCCAGCAGCTTAGGTCTGACTAGCGGGGGGGCCTTAGATGAGCAGTTCTTC. Drawing the rest from reference TRBV7-7 and TRBJ2-1, the complete variable domain is GAGVSQSPRYKVTKRGQDVTLRCDPISSHATLYWYQQALGQGPEFLTYFNYEAQPDKSGLPSDRFSAERPEGSISTLTIQRTEQRDSAMYRCASSLGLTSGGALDEQFFGPGTRLTVL.

This chain connects TRBV29-1 to TRBJ1-2; possibly TRBD1 for D (6 bases). The ends were cut back, 1 base at V and 0 bases at J, with 12 bases in the middle. The CDR3 is 15 amino acids. The V gene's germline CDR1 is SQVTM and CDR2 ANQGSEA. DNA for the CDR3: TGCAGCGTTGAAGGCAGACAGGACGCTAACTATGGCTACACCTTC. This translates into CSVEGRQDANYGYTF.

This clone was recorded once. The J gene is TRBJ1-6, the V gene TRBV7-9; TRBD1 agrees at 9 bases. The CDR3 runs 15 residues. Germline-derived CDR1 and CDR2 are SEHNR and FQNEAQ (reference sequence). The V gene end was trimmed by 5 bases and the J gene end by 9 bases; junction bases not matched to a gene: 8. For the CDR3, the DNA is TGTGCCAGCAGCGCAAACAGGGGGCTCGGTTCACCCCTCCACTTT. Amino acids: CASSANRGLGSPLHF.

The gene calls are TRBV5-6 and TRBJ2-7, with 13 bases identical to TRBD2. The CDR3 consists of 19 residues. J lost 2 bases, V lost 1 base, and 12 bases had no gene match. Per the germline V gene, CDR1 is SGHDT and CDR2 is YYEEEE. The CDR3 is CASSLSRGFTSGRAYEQYF. The CDR3 coding sequence is TGTGCCAGCAGCTTGAGCAGGGGGTTCACTAGCGGGAGGGCCTACGAGCAGTACTTC.

This clone was observed a single time. V and J are TRBV4-2 and TRBJ2-1; the D gene is possibly TRBD2 (6 bases). This CDR3 has 14 amino acids. V lost 0 bases and J 9 bases, leaving 12 bases between the germline ends. Germline V gene sequence: CDR1 LGHNA, CDR2 YNFKEQ. In DNA, the CDR3 is TGTGCCAGCAGCCAAGATCGGCGGGGTAGTGAGCAGTTCTTC. Translating it yields CASSQDRRGSEQFF.

The J gene is TRBJ1-5, the V gene TRBV6-5, with no clear D. CDR1 is MNHEY and CDR2 is SVGAGI in the germline V gene. Trimming cost V 6 bases and J 0 bases, with 12 bases left between them. The CDR3 has 15 residues. CDR3 region: CASRPLRDSNQPQHF. Here the CDR3 DNA reads TGTGCCAGCAGACCCCTGAGGGATAGCAATCAGCCCCAGCATTTT.

The V and J genes are TRBV6-5 and TRBJ2-7, with 8 bases lining up with TRBD1. This CDR3 is built from 13 residues. Trimming took 6 bases from V and 6 from J; bases not matched to a gene: 7. The germline CDR1 and CDR2 sequences are MNHEY and SVGAGI. CDR3 in DNA: TGTGCCAGCAGCGAGACAGGGGTTCTCGAGCAGTACTTC. Amino acids: CASSETGVLEQYF.

The chain combines TRBV5-4 with TRBJ2-7; possibly TRBD1 for D (5 bases). The germline gives CDR1 SGHNT, CDR2 YYREEE (reference sequence). Trimming took off 2 bases at V and 2 bases at J, with 14 bases between the two ends. The CDR3 is made up of 15 amino acids. CDR3 loop: CASSFRGRTTYEQYF. The CDR3 region has the DNA TGTGCCAGCAGCTTTAGGGGCAGAACAACCTACGAGCAGTACTTC.

To note about this clone: At one end the junction does not follow the germline gene, possibly because of a read error. The V and J genes are TRBV2 and TRBJ2-7, with 10 bases identical to TRBD1. This CDR3 is built from 10 residues. The V gene's germline CDR1 is SNHLY and CDR2 FYNNEI. This CDR3 is CASSGQGVIF. CDR3 DNA: TGTGCCAGCAGCGGACAGGGGGTGATCTTC.